This T cell receptor (beta chain) was identified in a study of blood T cell repertoires in COVID-19. Study as a whole: There were acute and convalescent COVID-19 samples, and they came from the United States, Italy and Spain.

CDR3 length equals 16 residues. Germline V CDR1 and CDR2: SGHTS, YDEGEE. J lost 7 bases, V lost 2 bases, and 5 bases had no gene match. Produced via immunoSEQ multiplex PCR; TCRdb's table is partial and in-frame only. This table has 55,000 to 75,000 clones, roughly 77% appearing once. The source material was peripheral blood. The chain is built from TRBV5-8 and TRBJ1-6, with 11 bases lining up with TRBD1. The receptor comes from a human donor in a cohort sampled during active COVID-19. The CDR3 bases are TGTGCCAGCAGCTTCTCCGGGACAGGGGGAAATTCACCCCTCCACTTT. Its translation: CASSFSGTGGNSPLHF.